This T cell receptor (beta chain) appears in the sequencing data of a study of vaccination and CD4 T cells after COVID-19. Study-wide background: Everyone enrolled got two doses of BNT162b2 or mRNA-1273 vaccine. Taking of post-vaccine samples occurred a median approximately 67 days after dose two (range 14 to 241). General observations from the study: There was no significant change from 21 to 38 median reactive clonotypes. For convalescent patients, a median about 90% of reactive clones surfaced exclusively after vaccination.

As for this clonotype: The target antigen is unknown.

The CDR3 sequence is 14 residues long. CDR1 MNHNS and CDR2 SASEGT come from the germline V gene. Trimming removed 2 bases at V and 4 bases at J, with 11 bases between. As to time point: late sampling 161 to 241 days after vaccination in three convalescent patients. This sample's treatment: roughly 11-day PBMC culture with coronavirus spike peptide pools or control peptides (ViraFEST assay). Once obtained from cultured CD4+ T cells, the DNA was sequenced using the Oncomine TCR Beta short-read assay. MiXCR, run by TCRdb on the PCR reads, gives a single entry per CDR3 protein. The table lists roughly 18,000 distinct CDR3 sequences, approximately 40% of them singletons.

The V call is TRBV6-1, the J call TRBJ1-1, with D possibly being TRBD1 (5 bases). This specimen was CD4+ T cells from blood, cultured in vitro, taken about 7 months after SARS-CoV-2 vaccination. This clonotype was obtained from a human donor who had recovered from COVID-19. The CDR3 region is CASSELGGTTEAFF. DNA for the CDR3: TGTGCCAGCAGTGAACTAGGAGGGACCACTGAAGCTTTCTTT.